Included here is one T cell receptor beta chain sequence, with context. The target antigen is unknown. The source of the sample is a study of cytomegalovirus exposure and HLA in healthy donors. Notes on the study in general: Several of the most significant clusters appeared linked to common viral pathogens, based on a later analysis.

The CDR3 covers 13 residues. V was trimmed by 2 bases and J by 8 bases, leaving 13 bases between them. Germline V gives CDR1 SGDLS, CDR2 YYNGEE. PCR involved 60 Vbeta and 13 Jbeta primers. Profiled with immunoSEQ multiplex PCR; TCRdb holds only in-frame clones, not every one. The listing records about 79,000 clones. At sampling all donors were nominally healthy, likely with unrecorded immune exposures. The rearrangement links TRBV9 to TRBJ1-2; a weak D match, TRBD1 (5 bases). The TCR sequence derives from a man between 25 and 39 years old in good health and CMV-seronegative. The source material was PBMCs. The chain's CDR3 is CASSVGGSKGYTF. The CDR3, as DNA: TGTGCCAGCAGCGTGGGGGGATCAAAAGGCTACACCTTC.